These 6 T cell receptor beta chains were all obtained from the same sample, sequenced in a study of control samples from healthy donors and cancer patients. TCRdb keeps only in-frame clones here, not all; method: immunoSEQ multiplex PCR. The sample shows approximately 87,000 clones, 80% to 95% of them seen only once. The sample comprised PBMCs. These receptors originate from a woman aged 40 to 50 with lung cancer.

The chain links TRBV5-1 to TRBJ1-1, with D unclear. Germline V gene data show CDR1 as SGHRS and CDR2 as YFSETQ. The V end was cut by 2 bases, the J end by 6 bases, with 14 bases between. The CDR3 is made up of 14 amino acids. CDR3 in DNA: TGCGCCAGCAGCTTTTCTAGGGCTGGGCCTGAAGCTTTCTTT. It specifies CASSFSRAGPEAFF.

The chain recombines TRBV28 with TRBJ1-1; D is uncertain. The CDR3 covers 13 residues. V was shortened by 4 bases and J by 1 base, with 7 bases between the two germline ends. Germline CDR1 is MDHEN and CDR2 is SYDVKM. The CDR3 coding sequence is TGTGCCAGCAGTTGGAACGGGAACACTGAAGCTTTCTTT. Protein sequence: CASSWNGNTEAFF. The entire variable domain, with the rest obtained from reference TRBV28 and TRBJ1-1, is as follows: DVKVTQSSRYLVKRTGEKVFLECVQDMDHENMFWYRQDPGLGLRLIYFSYDVKMKEKGDIPEGYSVSREKKERFSLILESASTNQTSMYLCASSWNGNTEAFFGQGTRLTVV.

Here the CDR3 DNA reads TGTGCCAGCAGCACTGGGGGGACAGGGTACGAGCAGTTCTTC. Its translation: CASSTGGTGYEQFF. The V call is TRBV11-3, the J call TRBJ2-1, with 9 nucleotides matching TRBD1. The CDR3 has 14 residues. Per germline, CDR1 SGHNT and CDR2 YENEEA. The trim removed 5 bases at V and 10 bases at J, leaving 9 bases unmatched.

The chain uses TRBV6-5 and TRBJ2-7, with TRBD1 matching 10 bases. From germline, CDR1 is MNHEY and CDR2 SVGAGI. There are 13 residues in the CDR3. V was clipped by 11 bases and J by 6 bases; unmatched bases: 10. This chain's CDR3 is CACTGTGDREQYF. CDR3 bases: TGTGCCTGCACCGGGACAGGGGATCGCGAGCAGTACTTC.

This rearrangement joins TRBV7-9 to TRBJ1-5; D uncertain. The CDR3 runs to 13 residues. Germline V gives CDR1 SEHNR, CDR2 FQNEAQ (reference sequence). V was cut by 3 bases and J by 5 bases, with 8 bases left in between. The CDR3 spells CASSFKVDQPQHF. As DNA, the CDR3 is TGTGCCAGCAGCTTTAAGGTGGATCAGCCCCAGCATTTT.

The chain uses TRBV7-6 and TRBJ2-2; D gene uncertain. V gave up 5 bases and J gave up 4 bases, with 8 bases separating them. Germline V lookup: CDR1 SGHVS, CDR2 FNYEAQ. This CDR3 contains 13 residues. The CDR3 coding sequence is TGTGCCAGCAGCCCGTCGTCCACCGGGGAGCTGTTTTTT. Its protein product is CASSPSSTGELFF.